The entry that follows covers one T cell receptor (beta chain) sequence. Its matching antigen is unknown. The V end lost 0 bases, the J end lost 5 bases, and 12 bases lay between the germline ends. The CDR3 is made up of 15 amino acids. Germline V gene data show CDR1 as SGHRS and CDR2 as YFSETQ. This sample is part of a study of T cells after yellow fever vaccination. Study overall: Preparation of fractions with low cell numbers was performed using SMART-Seq v4 Ultra Low Input. Study-level results: Only a small proportion of the clonotypes turned up in both the CD4 and the CD8 compartments, likely arising from convergent recombination. Contaminants from the bulk population, in the form of abundant clonotypes, could be found in FACS-sorted repertoires.

A 5'RACE template-switching step, the method used to make TCR cDNA, added a universal primer site and UMIs. TCRdb reanalysed the 5' RACE reads using MiXCR and keeps one entry per CDR3 protein. The top ten clones hold over 15% of a sample with 400,000 or so distinct CDR3 sequences, 18% of them seen once. Sequences were derived from PBMCs, sampled before the yellow fever booster vaccination. This sequence originates from a man between 18 and 35 years old who received the YFV17D yellow fever vaccine. This chain joins TRBV5-1 and TRBJ2-1; D call uncertain. The CDR3 nucleotides are TGCGCCAGCAGCTTGGGTCGGTACCGGCACAATGAGCAGTTCTTC. This codes for CASSLGRYRHNEQFF.